One and the same sample provided the 10 T cell receptor beta chains below, sequenced in a study of OX40 agonist ivuxolimab in advanced cancers. Measured with immunoSEQ multiplex PCR; TCRdb has only the in-frame clones, and not every one. The sample has about 48,000 clones, approximately 79% seen once. The source was CD4+ or CD8+ T cells sorted from blood, collected in a trial of the OX40 agonist ivuxolimab. Every receptor here comes from an adult with an advanced solid tumor such as melanoma, head and neck, liver or kidney cancer.

V is TRBV7-2 and J is TRBJ2-7, with 11 bases identical to TRBD2. From germline, CDR1 is SGHTA and CDR2 FQGNSA. Trimming at V came to 6 bases and at J to 3 bases, leaving 10 bases not matched to a gene. There are 16 residues in the CDR3. The CDR3 loop is CASSLTSGTSGYEQYF. For the CDR3, the DNA is TGTGCCAGCAGTCTAACTTCCGGGACTAGCGGCTACGAGCAGTACTTC. The full variable domain, its missing parts supplied by reference TRBV7-2 and TRBJ2-7, is GAGVSQSPSNKVTEKGKDVELRCDPISGHTALYWYRQSLGQGLEFLIYFQGNSAPDKSGLPSDRFSAERTGGSVSTLTIQRTQQEDSAVYLCASSLTSGTSGYEQYFGPGTRLTVT.

This chain uses TRBV2 with TRBJ2-1, with TRBD2 matching over 11 bases. Germline V gene sequence: CDR1 SNHLY, CDR2 FYNNEI. The CDR3 is 15 residues long. The junction had 7 bases not matched to a gene; V was cut back by 7 bases and J by 5 bases. In nucleotides, the CDR3 is TGTGCCAGCATCCGTACTAGCGGGGGACACAATGAGCAGTTCTTC. This gives the protein CASIRTSGGHNEQFF.

The gene calls are TRBV6-1 and TRBJ2-6; D is unclear. V lost 1 base and J 2 bases, leaving 9 bases between the germline ends. The CDR3 covers 16 residues. Per germline, CDR1 MNHNS and CDR2 SASEGT. This chain's CDR3 is CASSEVSGAGANVLTF. The CDR3 DNA sequence: TGTGCCAGCAGTGAAGTATCCGGTGCTGGGGCCAACGTCCTGACTTTC.

V usage is TRBV5-1 and J usage is TRBJ2-3, with TRBD2 matching 12 bases. The length of the CDR3 is 14 residues. V dropped 9 bases and J dropped 2; count of bases not matched to a gene: 4. In germline, CDR1 is SGHRS, CDR2 YFSETQ. The chain's CDR3 is CATRLAGDTDTQYF. DNA of the CDR3: TGCGCCACTCGACTAGCGGGAGACACAGATACGCAGTATTTT.

The DNA of the CDR3 is TGTGCCAGCAGTCCCCGTCCCACTGGAAACACCATATATTTT. It translates to CASSPRPTGNTIYF. The J gene is TRBJ1-3, the V gene TRBV27, with D uncertain. The CDR3 extends over 14 amino acids. Germline CDR1 MNHEY, CDR2 SMNVEV (reference sequence). Trimming removed 5 bases at V and 2 bases at J, with 10 bases between.

The rearrangement joins TRBV19 to TRBJ1-1, with D possibly matching TRBD1 (6 bases). CDR1 and CDR2 (germline): LNHDA, SQIVND (reference sequence). The CDR3 is 14 residues long. V lost 10 bases and J lost 5, with 20 bases in between. As DNA, the CDR3 is TGTGCCACGATGGAGGGGGGGGCAGTGACTGAAGCTTTCTTT. This translates into CATMEGGAVTEAFF. The full variable domain, its missing parts supplied by reference TRBV19 and TRBJ1-1, is DGGITQSPKYLFRKEGQNVTLSCEQNLNHDAMYWYRQDPGQGLRLIYYSQIVNDFQKGDIAEGYSVSREKKESFPLTVTSAQKNPTAFYLCATMEGGAVTEAFFGQGTRLTVV.

This chain links TRBV20-1 with TRBJ1-2; D gene unclear. The CDR3 contains 11 residues. Trimming stripped 4 bases from V and 8 bases from J, with 11 bases between. Germline V gene sequence: CDR1 DFQATT, CDR2 SNEGSKA (reference sequence). The CDR3 region has the DNA TGCAGTGCTACCCAAGACTTGGGCTACACCTTC. Protein product: CSATQDLGYTF.

J is TRBJ2-7 and V is TRBV20-1; D gene unclear. CDR3 length: 11 amino acids. Germline loops: CDR1 DFQATT, CDR2 SNEGSKA (reference sequence). The ends were cut back, 5 bases at V and 1 base at J, with 6 bases in the middle. DNA for the CDR3: TGCAGTGCTGGCCTGTCCTACGAGCAGTACTTC. Translated, it gives CSAGLSYEQYF.

V is TRBV5-8 and J is TRBJ2-1; the D gene is possibly TRBD2 (5 bases). CDR3 length: 15 residues. The V and J ends lost 0 bases and 5 bases respectively, with 12 bases between them. Looked up from germline, CDR1 is SGHTS and CDR2 is YDEGEE. CDR3 amino acids: CASSLGVVRDNEQFF. As DNA, the CDR3 is TGTGCCAGCAGCTTGGGGGTCGTGAGGGACAATGAGCAGTTCTTC.

The gene calls are TRBV2 and TRBJ1-5; 8 bases map to TRBD1. The CDR3 contains 12 residues. Losses at the gene ends were 6 bases for V and 9 bases for J; bases not matched to a gene: 4. The germline V gene encodes CDR1 SNHLY and CDR2 FYNNEI. The CDR3 reads CASSATGGPQHF. In DNA form, the CDR3 reads TGTGCCAGCAGCGCCACAGGGGGGCCCCAGCATTTT.